This T cell receptor (beta chain) came from a study of blood T cell repertoires in COVID-19. Using immunoSEQ multiplex PCR, the repertoire was profiled, and TCRdb retains in-frame clones only, with some absent. The table records 300,000 to 450,000 clones, 85% of them present only once. V was clipped by 5 bases and J by 1 base; unmatched bases: 13. CDR3 length: 19 residues. Sequenced: peripheral blood. The TCR was taken from a woman between 18 and 29 years old with acute or convalescent COVID-19. The chain uses TRBV5-3 and TRBJ1-5; 12 bases line up with TRBD1. TRBV5-3 is classed as an ORF, of uncertain function. The CDR3 here is CARRPAWDRGQGSNQPQHF. CDR3 DNA sequence: TGTGCCAGAAGGCCGGCTTGGGACAGGGGGCAGGGAAGCAATCAGCCCCAGCATTTT.